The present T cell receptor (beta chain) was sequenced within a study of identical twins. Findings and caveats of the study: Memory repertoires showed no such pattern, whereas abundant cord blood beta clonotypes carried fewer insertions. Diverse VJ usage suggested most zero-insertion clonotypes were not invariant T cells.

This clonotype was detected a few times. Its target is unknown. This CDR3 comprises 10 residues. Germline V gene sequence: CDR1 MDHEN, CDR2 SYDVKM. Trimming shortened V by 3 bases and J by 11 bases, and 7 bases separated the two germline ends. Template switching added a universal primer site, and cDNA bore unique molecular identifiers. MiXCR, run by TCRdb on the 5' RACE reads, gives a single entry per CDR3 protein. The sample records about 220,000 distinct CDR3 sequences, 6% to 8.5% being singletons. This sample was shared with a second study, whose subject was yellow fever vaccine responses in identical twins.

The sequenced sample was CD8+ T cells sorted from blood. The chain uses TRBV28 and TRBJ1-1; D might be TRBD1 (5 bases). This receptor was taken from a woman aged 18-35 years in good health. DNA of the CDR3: TGTGCCAGCAGTTTGGGGCGCGCTTTCTTT. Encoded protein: CASSLGRAFF.